Listed here are 23 T cell receptor beta chains from one sample, sequenced in a study of beta chain features in type 1 diabetes. cDNA synthesis used the whole RNA isolate, giving expressed TCRB sequences. Sequenced by immunoSEQ multiplex PCR; TCRdb stores in-frame clones only, minus some. Of more than 150,000 clones in the sample, roughly 10% are singletons; the top ten hold roughly 1.9%. The sequencing sample was made of central memory CD4+ T cells from blood. The receptors come from a man aged 18-30 years in good health.

This rearrangement joins TRBV15 to TRBJ2-1, with D hard to call. The CDR3 totals 11 residues. From germline, CDR1 is LNHNV and CDR2 YYDKDF (reference sequence). V lost 6 bases to trimming and J lost 4 bases, with 4 bases between them. The DNA of the CDR3 is TGTGCCACCAGGTTTTACAATGAGCAGTTCTTC. It specifies CATRFYNEQFF.

The CDR3 loop reads CASSFGVYNSPLHF. The CDR3 bases are TGTGCCAGCAGCTTTGGAGTCTATAATTCACCCCTCCACTTT. The rearrangement uses TRBV7-2 and TRBJ1-6; D is unclear. V was trimmed by 3 bases and J by 3 bases, leaving 6 bases between them. CDR3 length: 14 amino acids. CDR1 is SGHTA and CDR2 is FQGNSA in the germline V gene.

This clone turned up a few times. The chain's CDR3 is CASSAGGFNNEQFF. The CDR3 coding sequence is TGTGCCAGCAGCGCAGGGGGCTTCAACAATGAGCAGTTCTTC. The chain recombines TRBV7-7 with TRBJ2-1, with 8 bases matching TRBD1. Germline CDR1 is SSHAT and CDR2 is FNYEAQ (reference sequence). V lost 5 bases, J lost 5 bases, and 5 bases stayed unmatched. This CDR3 is built from 14 residues.

A few counts support this clone. The gene calls are TRBV29-1 and TRBJ2-4, with 7 positions matching TRBD1. Losses at the gene ends were 6 bases for V and 7 bases for J; bases not matched to a gene: 9. CDR3 length equals 13 residues. From germline, CDR1 is SQVTM and CDR2 ANQGSEA. The CDR3 spells CSVARDSMNIQYF. The CDR3 DNA is TGCAGCGTGGCCCGGGACAGTATGAACATTCAGTACTTC.

The chain joins TRBV28 to TRBJ2-7; D gene unclear. Germline values: CDR1 MDHEN, CDR2 SYDVKM. There are 14 residues in the CDR3. V shed 3 bases and J shed 2 bases, with 11 bases lying between them. This CDR3 is CASSFTPFAYEQYF. The CDR3, as DNA: TGTGCCAGCAGTTTCACCCCCTTTGCCTACGAGCAGTACTTC.

In this sample, this clone turned up a few times. CDR3: CSVGTTGRGGYTF. As DNA, the CDR3 is TGCAGCGTTGGTACGACAGGGAGGGGTGGCTACACCTTC. This chain links TRBV29-1 with TRBJ1-2, with TRBD1 identical over 7 bases. J was trimmed by 7 bases and V by 4 bases; bases with no gene match: 9. CDR1 and CDR2 (germline): SQVTM, ANQGSEA. The CDR3 runs 13 residues.

The chain couples TRBV27 to TRBJ2-3; the match to TRBD2 covers 8 bases. This CDR3 spans 13 amino acids. The V segment lost 7 bases and the J segment 1 base; nucleotides outside the gene matches: 1. In germline, CDR1 is MNHEY, CDR2 SMNVEV (reference sequence). The CDR3 bases are TGTGCCAGCAAACTAGCGGGCACAGATACGCAGTATTTT. This translates into CASKLAGTDTQYF.

This clone was picked up many times. This chain uses TRBV4-1 with TRBJ2-4; 9 bases fit TRBD1. The germline gives CDR1 MGHRA, CDR2 YSYEKL. The CDR3 is 14 amino acids. V dropped 3 bases and J dropped 8; count of bases not matched to a gene: 5. In DNA, the CDR3 is TGCGCCAGCAGCCAGTTCCGGGACAGGGACATTCAGTACTTC. This encodes CASSQFRDRDIQYF.

In DNA form, the CDR3 reads TGCAGCGTTGAGTCGGTCCTACAAGGGGAGCAGTTCTTC. This codes for CSVESVLQGEQFF. The chain employs TRBV29-1 and TRBJ2-1; D remains unclear. The CDR3 spans 13 residues. V was clipped by 3 bases and J by 10 bases, with 16 bases between them. Germline CDR1 is SQVTM and CDR2 is ANQGSEA.

The chain recombines TRBV15 with TRBJ2-6, with 7 nucleotides matching TRBD1. CDR1 is LNHNV and CDR2 is YYDKDF in the germline V gene (reference sequence). CDR3 length: 17 residues. V shed 3 bases and J 4 bases; nucleotides not matched to a gene: 9. Written as DNA, the CDR3 is TGTGCCACCAGCAGGAATTTACAGGGGACCGGGGCCAACGTCCTGACTTTC. Protein sequence: CATSRNLQGTGANVLTF.

This sequence joins TRBV7-2 and TRBJ2-3; 7 bases agree with TRBD2. V dropped 8 bases and J dropped 4; count of bases not matched to a gene: 9. This CDR3 comprises 14 residues. Germline V gene lookup returns CDR1 SGHTA and CDR2 FQGNSA. The CDR3 region has the DNA TGTGCCAGCGGCATACCGGGGGGTGCAGATACGCAGTATTTT. Translating it yields CASGIPGGADTQYF.

This clone was picked up a small number of times. The V gene is TRBV30, the J gene TRBJ2-5; TRBD2 aligns across 11 bases. CDR3 length equals 15 residues. The junction had 6 bases not matched to a gene; V was cut back by 5 bases and J by 1 base. The germline V gene encodes CDR1 GTSNPN and CDR2 SVGIG (reference sequence). In DNA form, the CDR3 reads TGTGCCTGGGGTTTCACTAGCGGGGGCCAAGAGACCCAGTACTTC. This translates into CAWGFTSGGQETQYF.

The sample holds a few counts of this clone. The chain links TRBV27 to TRBJ2-1; 12 bases align to TRBD2. From germline, CDR1 is MNHEY and CDR2 SMNVEV (reference sequence). This CDR3 comprises 15 residues. The V gene end was trimmed by 1 base and the J gene end by 13 bases; junction bases not matched to a gene: 8. In DNA, the CDR3 is TGTGCCAGCAGTTTATTGTCGACTAGCGGGGGAAACCAGTTCTTC. It codes for CASSLLSTSGGNQFF.

The V call is TRBV28, the J call TRBJ2-5, with a tentative D call TRBD1 (7 bases). This CDR3 spans 15 amino acids. CDR1 MDHEN and CDR2 SYDVKM come from the germline V gene. Trimming removed 8 bases from V and 7 bases from J, with 23 bases in between. CDR3 sequence: CASEALTGRSGTQYF. CDR3 bases: TGTGCCAGCGAAGCTCTGACAGGGAGGAGCGGGACCCAGTACTTC. The full variable domain, rest sourced from reference TRBV28 and TRBJ2-5, is DVKVTQSSRYLVKRTGEKVFLECVQDMDHENMFWYRQDPGLGLRLIYFSYDVKMKEKGDIPEGYSVSREKKERFSLILESASTNQTSMYLCASEALTGRSGTQYFGPGTRLLVL.

In its sample, this clone was seen a few times. The CDR3 sequence: CASSPERGYGYTF. CDR3 in DNA: TGTGCCAGTAGCCCGGAGCGGGGCTATGGCTACACCTTC. The V gene is TRBV19, the J gene TRBJ1-2; D gene uncertain. V was pared by 6 bases and J by 4 bases, with 12 bases between. Germline values: CDR1 LNHDA, CDR2 SQIVND (reference sequence). The CDR3 spans 13 residues.

The chain joins TRBV27 to TRBJ1-5, with TRBD1 as a possible D gene (5 bases). This CDR3 is built from 12 residues. Germline V CDR1 and CDR2: MNHEY, SMNVEV (reference sequence). V was trimmed by 8 bases and J by 4 bases, leaving 9 bases between them. The CDR3 nucleotides read TGTGCCAGCGGAAACAGGAATCAGCCCCAGCATTTT. It yields the protein CASGNRNQPQHF.

In its sample, this clone was seen a few times. The chain couples TRBV7-9 to TRBJ1-1; no definite D call. This CDR3 region has 15 residues. CDR1 and CDR2 from the germline V gene are SEHNR and FQNEAQ (reference sequence). With 5 bases removed from V and 1 base from J, the gap between germline ends came to 14 bases. The CDR3 protein is CASSGTYSGNTEAFF. In DNA, the CDR3 is TGTGCCAGCAGCGGTACGTACAGTGGGAACACTGAAGCTTTCTTT.

Turning to this clone: Relative to the germline gene, one junction end is altered; a read error may explain this. The chain couples TRBV7-7 to TRBJ2-7; no firm D call. Germline V CDR1 and CDR2: SSHAT, FNYEAQ (reference sequence). The CDR3 has 13 residues. The CDR3: CASSLDPRSEQYF. CDR3 nucleotide sequence: TGTGCTAGCAGCCTAGATCCAAGGTCCGAGCAGTACTTC. Drawing the rest from reference TRBV7-7 and TRBJ2-7, the complete variable domain is GAGVSQSPRYKVTKRGQDVTLRCDPISSHATLYWYQQALGQGPEFLTYFNYEAQPDKSGLPSDRFSAERPEGSISTLTIQRTEQRDSAMYRCASSLDPRSEQYFGPGTRLTVT.

The gene calls are TRBV7-2 and TRBJ1-1; TRBD1 aligns across 7 bases. Trimming cost V 1 base and J 7 bases; bases outside gene matches: 6. Germline assignment: CDR1 SGHTA and CDR2 FQGNSA. The CDR3 runs to 14 residues. The CDR3 spells CASSLETGRGEAFF. The CDR3 DNA reads TGTGCCAGCAGCTTAGAGACAGGGCGAGGTGAAGCTTTCTTT.

In this sample, this clone turned up a few times. The chain is built from TRBV9 and TRBJ1-2; no clear D gene. V was shortened by 0 bases and J by 4 bases, with 7 bases between the two germline ends. Germline CDR1 SGDLS, CDR2 YYNGEE. CDR3 length: 13 amino acids. CDR3 region: CASSVEASYGYTF. CDR3 nucleotide sequence: TGTGCCAGCAGCGTAGAAGCAAGCTATGGCTACACCTTC.

This chain joins TRBV4-1 and TRBJ1-2; 9 bases map to TRBD1. This CDR3 has 16 amino acids. V lost 2 bases to trimming and J lost 8 bases; unmatched junction nucleotides: 12. Germline values: CDR1 MGHRA, CDR2 YSYEKL. Here the CDR3 DNA reads TGCGCCAGCAGCCAAACAGCCGGGACAGGGATGAGGGGCTACACCTTC. Translating gives CASSQTAGTGMRGYTF.

In its sample, this clone was seen a few times. The chain joins TRBV29-1 to TRBJ2-5; no clear D. This CDR3 region has 10 residues. Germline CDR1 is SQVTM and CDR2 is ANQGSEA. Trimming pared 7 bases from V and 4 bases from J, leaving 7 bases between. The CDR3 DNA is TGCAGCGCGACCCGAGAGACCCAGTACTTC. Translating it yields CSATRETQYF.

This clone was picked up many times. The chain joins TRBV18 to TRBJ1-5; perhaps TRBD1 as D (6 bases). The length of the CDR3 is 17 residues. Germline V gene data show CDR1 as KGHSH and CDR2 as LQKENI. Trimming left V 3 bases short and J 2 bases short, with 17 bases between. The CDR3 DNA is TGTGCCAGCTCACCCACCCGAGGGGGGATCGGCAATCAGCCCCAGCATTTT. Translated: CASSPTRGGIGNQPQHF. The variable domain in full, completed from reference TRBV18 and TRBJ1-5, reads NAGVMQNPRHLVRRRGQEARLRCSPMKGHSHVYWYRQLPEEGLKFMVYLQKENIIDESGMPKERFSAEFPKEGPSILRIQQVVRGDSAAYFCASSPTRGGIGNQPQHFGDGTRLSIL.